The source of this TCR beta chain is a study of T cell responses to AZD1222 COVID-19 vaccine (dated by TCRdb to the early 2020s). A note on the overall study: AZD1222 recipients with second doses at about 4 weeks or about 12 weeks were pooled, because spike-specific TCR depth and breadth did not differ between schedules. A total of 233 trial participants underwent TCR sequencing, of whom more than 200 had received two doses of AZD1222 and some 25 had received two doses of the MenACWY control vaccine. Trial participants were enrolled by age into 18-55, 56-69 and 70-plus year subgroups, with around 140, 26 and 57 TCR-sequenced participants respectively. What the authors observed across the whole study: After two AZD1222 doses, both the breadth and the depth of spike-specific TCRs were significantly higher than at day 0 and than in MenACWY recipients. Only five to seven AZD1222 recipients were SARS-CoV-2 seropositive at baseline, limiting conclusions about previously exposed vaccinees. The vaccine-associated CD4 TCRs covered the entire spike protein, and the dominant responses fell in regions 160-218 and 743-854. Reportedly, close to half of the unique spike-specific TCRs recognized epitopes lying outside the regions that are mutated in the B.1.351 and B.1.1.7 variants. No day 14 peak-response samples were available, so repertoires were characterized only after the peak T cell response. Participants were mostly white British, with more females than males. The authors suggested clonal diversity may have been underestimated. In the small 56-69-year group, the increase in depth fell short of significance, most likely because of low power.

Comments on this clone: There is no known antigen for this receptor. Base qualities are not at hand, and no much larger clone is one base apart.

The CDR3 regions of human TCRbeta chains were analyzed by immunosequencing. In the paper's pipeline: Repertoire TCRs were checked for matches against a reference library of SARS-CoV-2-specific TCRs that had been generated using the MIRA antigen-specificity platform. Breadth was defined as the fraction of unique TCRs that were SARS-CoV-2-associated, and depth was defined as the fraction of total T cells that were SARS-CoV-2-associated. Using the MIRA data, each spike-specific TCR was mapped to the spike region that the TCR reacts to and placed in a CD4 or CD8 class. Log10-transformed breadth and depth values were compared by one-way ANOVA with Sidak's multiple comparisons tests. TCRdb holds this immuneACCESS table with in-frame rearrangements only. Some clones are missing; in checked studies, unresolved V genes explain under half, and the rest has no known cause. Clone size and V and J calls were adopted from that table, with D and trimming inferred from the DNA. The sample contains 95,000 to 150,000 clones, approximately 90% of them found a single time. Clones ranked in the top ten supply about 1.5% of the sample.

Unmatched junction bases come to 4, with V trimmed by 5 bases and J by 0 bases. The germline V gene encodes CDR1 LNHDA and CDR2 SQIVND (reference sequence). The CDR3 measures 15 amino acids from cysteine to phenylalanine. The CDR3 DNA has 45 bases and is translated from base 1. In the paper's terms, the time point label means: baseline before first vaccination. Vaccinee samples came from UK trials COV001 and COV002, including a single-blind randomized controlled phase 2/3 trial of AZD1222 (ChAdOx1 nCoV-19) in healthy adults. For TCRbeta chain sequencing, PBMC samples were collected from trial participants at day 0 and at day 28 after the second dose.

The receptor comes from an adult in good health. Here the chain combines TRBV19 and TRBJ2-1, with TRBD1 identical over 7 junction bases. The sample in question was peripheral blood, obtained on day 0 of AZD1222 vaccination. The CDR3 region reads CASSQTGSSYNEQFF. The bases read TGTGCCAGTAGTCAGACAGGGAGCTCCTACAATGAGCAGTTCTTC.